This is a list of T cell receptor beta chains from one sample in a study of OX40 agonist ivuxolimab in advanced cancers. Profiled with immunoSEQ multiplex PCR; TCRdb holds only in-frame clones, not every one. This sample has tens of thousands of clones, with about nine tenths found just once. The sample consisted of CD4+ or CD8+ T cells sorted from blood, taken in a trial of the OX40 agonist ivuxolimab. The receptors were sampled from an adult with an advanced solid tumor such as melanoma, head and neck, liver or kidney cancer. Both conserved end residues are trimmed from each CDR3. D genes are given only for firm matches. A clone size is listed for some rows: how often the clone was seen (once, few, many), or a class if it is expanded.

J | length | D | V | size | CDR3
TRBJ2-3 | 13 | . | TRBV28 | . | ASRRQGLDTDTQY
TRBJ1-1 | 12 | TRBD1 | TRBV7-2 | . | ASSLVTGSAEAF
TRBJ1-1 | 12 | TRBD1 | TRBV10-3 | few | AISGGGQASEAF
TRBJ1-2 | 11 | . | TRBV6-5 | . | ASSPGDYYGYT
TRBJ2-3 | 12 | TRBD2 | TRBV2 | . | ASTRGGGTDTQY
TRBJ2-7 | 13 | TRBD2 | TRBV9 | . | ASSVGVGGQYEQY
TRBJ2-7 | 12 | . | TRBV19 | . | ASSPEGGMYEQY
TRBJ1-1 | 11 | . | TRBV4-2 | few | ASSQDDGTEAF
TRBJ2-3 | 10 | . | TRBV11-2 | . | ASSFGMGTQY
TRBJ1-2 | 12 | TRBD1 | TRBV2 | . | ASSESGGDYGYT
TRBJ1-3 | 12 | TRBD1 | TRBV7-6 | . | ASSRTGVGNTIY
TRBJ1-1 | 11 | . | TRBV6-6 | . | ASSAGGAAEAF
TRBJ2-4 | 16 | . | TRBV5-6 | . | ASSLDRGLRGTKNIQY
TRBJ1-1 | 13 | TRBD1 | TRBV29-1 | . | SVRGPGQGAIEAF
TRBJ1-2 | 13 | . | TRBV7-2 | . | ASSLLLGDVYGYT
TRBJ1-1 | 11 | . | TRBV7-3 | . | ASSVGINTEAF
TRBJ2-7 | 12 | . | TRBV9 | . | ASSRGQLSYEQY
TRBJ1-1 | 13 | . | TRBV5-1 | few | ASSFSRTIRSEAF
TRBJ1-3 | 12 | . | TRBV5-4 | . | ASSLVGSGNTIY
TRBJ1-4 | 15 | . | TRBV4-1 | . | ASSQDPGGATNEKLF
TRBJ1-2 | 12 | . | TRBV28 | . | ASSFFGTTHGYT
TRBJ1-2 | 11 | . | TRBV18 | . | ASSGQTDYGYT
TRBJ1-2 | 13 | . | TRBV19 | . | ASSMRQAPIYGYT
TRBJ1-1 | 13 | . | TRBV6-1 | . | ASSEDRAMNTEAF
TRBJ2-3 | 14 | TRBD2 | TRBV5-1 | . | ASSLWASGGKDTQY
TRBJ1-5 | 11 | . | TRBV10-3 | . | AIAWDGNQPQH
TRBJ2-3 | 13 | . | TRBV5-4 | . | ASSSGGPSTDTQY
TRBJ1-5 | 12 | . | TRBV5-5 | . | ASSLSGAPTERH